Only one count was recorded for the clone carrying this TCR beta chain. This sample stems from a study of blood T cell repertoires in COVID-19. Measured with immunoSEQ multiplex PCR; TCRdb has only the in-frame clones, and not every one. The top ten hold approximately 4% of the sample, which has under 200,000 clones, 85% to 90% seen once. The CDR3 totals 13 residues. Germline-derived CDR1 and CDR2 are SGHTA and FQGTGA. V was pared by 1 base and J by 5 bases, with 9 bases between. This receptor was obtained from a man aged 18 to 35 with active or convalescent COVID-19. The sequencing input was peripheral blood. The chain recombines TRBV7-3 with TRBJ2-7; the D gene is possibly TRBD1 (5 bases). The CDR3 loop reads CASSLNQDNEQYF. The CDR3 DNA sequence: TGTGCCAGCAGCTTAAACCAGGACAACGAGCAGTACTTC.